Listed here are 24 T cell receptor beta chains from one sample, sequenced in a study of cytomegalovirus exposure and HLA in healthy donors. Using immunoSEQ multiplex PCR, the repertoire was profiled, and TCRdb retains in-frame clones only, with some absent. The sample gives approximately 120,000 clones, more than 95% of which show up once; around 1.7% is in the top ten. Sequencing used PBMCs. The receptors shown here come from a man younger than 35 in good health and CMV-seronegative.

This chain links TRBV27 with TRBJ1-5, with D uncertain. The CDR3 has 13 residues. The V gene lost 0 bases and the J gene lost 5 bases, with 5 bases spanning the gap. Germline-derived CDR1 and CDR2 are MNHEY and SMNVEV (reference sequence). In nucleotides, the CDR3 is TGTGCCAGCAGTTTATCCTCTCATCAGCCCCAGCATTTT. The encoded protein is CASSLSSHQPQHF.

This chain joins TRBV2 and TRBJ1-1; 8 bases match TRBD1. V lost 8 bases and J lost 7; bases outside the gene matches: 9. This CDR3 region has 13 residues. Germline V gene lookup returns CDR1 SNHLY and CDR2 FYNNEI. CDR3 in DNA: TGTGCCAGCTCCTGGACAGGGAGGCTTGAAGCTTTCTTT. Translated, it gives CASSWTGRLEAFF.

The CDR3 protein is CASSPAGPGTDTQYF. CDR3 nucleotides: TGTGCCAGCAGCCCCGCGGGACCTGGCACAGATACGCAGTATTTT. The V and J genes are TRBV4-2 and TRBJ2-3; D possibly corresponds to TRBD2 (6 bases). CDR1 and CDR2 from the germline V gene are LGHNA and YNFKEQ. The CDR3 contains 15 residues. V lost 4 bases and J 1 base, leaving 12 bases between the germline ends.

V is TRBV29-1 and J is TRBJ2-2; no reliable D call. The CDR3 has 12 residues. CDR1 is SQVTM, CDR2 ANQGSEA, per germline. With 7 bases removed from V and 1 base from J, the gap between germline ends came to 7 bases. CDR3 sequence reads: CSGKWNTGELFF. The CDR3 DNA is TGCAGCGGTAAATGGAACACCGGGGAGCTGTTTTTT.

The V gene is TRBV27, the J gene TRBJ1-1, with a possible D match to TRBD1 (5 bases). Germline V gives CDR1 MNHEY, CDR2 SMNVEV (reference sequence). The CDR3 totals 14 residues. V lost 6 bases and J lost 6, with 17 bases in between. DNA of the CDR3: TGTGCCAGCAGCTCGTACGGAGGGACCCCTGAAGCTTTCTTT. Encoded protein: CASSSYGGTPEAFF.

The chain is built from TRBV30 and TRBJ2-1; D is ambiguous. Germline V CDR1 and CDR2: GTSNPN, SVGIG (reference sequence). The CDR3 totals 12 residues. V lost 0 bases and J lost 7, with 7 bases in between. The CDR3 spells CAWSVRRNEQFF. The CDR3 region has the DNA TGTGCCTGGAGTGTAAGGCGGAATGAGCAGTTCTTC.

V usage is TRBV4-2 and J usage is TRBJ2-3, with D possibly matching TRBD2 (6 bases). The ends were cut back, 0 bases at V and 5 bases at J, with 15 bases in the middle. The germline V gene has CDR1 LGHNA and CDR2 YNFKEQ. CDR3 length equals 16 residues. Written as DNA, the CDR3 is TGTGCCAGCAGCCAAGAGGGGGGAGGCGGCGGAGATACGCAGTATTTT. Protein product: CASSQEGGGGGDTQYF.

The CDR3 DNA follows: TGCGCCAGCAGCCATCCGGGACAGGGCCACGAGCAGTACTTC. It translates to CASSHPGQGHEQYF. V is TRBV4-1 and J is TRBJ2-7; 9 bases align to TRBD1. CDR3 length: 14 amino acids. Trimming took 3 bases from V and 5 from J; bases not matched to a gene: 5. Germline CDR1 reads MGHRA; CDR2 reads YSYEKL.

V usage is TRBV10-3 and J usage is TRBJ1-1; no reliable D call. Germline CDR1 and CDR2: ENHRY and SYGVKD. This CDR3 spans 14 amino acids. Trimming pared 4 bases from V and 0 bases from J, leaving 9 bases between. DNA for the CDR3: TGTGCCATCAGTGGCCGGCAGGTGAACACTGAAGCTTTCTTT. Its translation: CAISGRQVNTEAFF.

The gene calls are TRBV7-9 and TRBJ2-1, with TRBD2 matching over 9 bases. The CDR3 loop spans 13 amino acids. Germline-derived CDR1 and CDR2 are SEHNR and FQNEAQ (reference sequence). V lost 1 base to trimming and J lost 10 bases; unmatched junction nucleotides: 2. CDR3 nucleotides: TGTGCCAGCAGCTTAGATGGACTAGCGGAGCAGTTCTTC. Protein product: CASSLDGLAEQFF. The variable domain in full, with the rest retrieved from reference TRBV7-9 and TRBJ2-1, is DTGVSQNPRHKITKRGQNVTFRCDPISEHNRLYWYRQTLGQGPEFLTYFQNEAQLEKSRLLSDRFSAERPKGSFSTLEIQRTEQGDSAMYLCASSLDGLAEQFFGPGTRLTVL.

V is TRBV11-2 and J is TRBJ2-3, with no clear D. The V end lost 5 bases, the J end lost 4 bases, and 10 bases lay between the germline ends. The CDR3 extends over 13 amino acids. Germline V CDR1 and CDR2: SGHAT, FQNNGV. CDR3 amino acids: CASSLNGADTQYF. The CDR3 DNA sequence: TGTGCCAGCAGCCTAAACGGAGCAGATACGCAGTATTTT.

CDR3 residues: CASSRSGQGAKGYTF. Here the CDR3 DNA reads TGTGCCAGCAGCCGCAGCGGACAGGGGGCTAAGGGCTACACCTTC. The J gene is TRBJ1-2, the V gene TRBV27; TRBD1 aligns across 11 bases. Germline V gene data show CDR1 as MNHEY and CDR2 as SMNVEV (reference sequence). Trimming at V came to 6 bases and at J to 8 bases, leaving 11 bases not matched to a gene. The CDR3 runs 15 residues.

In its sample, this clone was seen once. The rearrangement uses TRBV4-2 and TRBJ2-3; 7 bases align to TRBD2. Germline V lookup: CDR1 LGHNA, CDR2 YNFKEQ. The junction had 7 bases not matched to a gene; V was cut back by 3 bases and J by 4 bases. The CDR3 has 15 amino acids. The CDR3 is CASSHVGTTPDTQYF. DNA for the CDR3: TGTGCCAGCAGCCATGTAGGGACTACCCCAGATACGCAGTATTTT.

The chain is built from TRBV30 and TRBJ1-5, with D perhaps matching TRBD1 (5 bases). The V gene lost 3 bases and the J gene lost 6 bases, with 15 bases spanning the gap. The CDR3 sequence is 14 residues long. Germline lookup yields CDR1 GTSNPN and CDR2 SVGIG (reference sequence). The CDR3 is CAWSGGVATQPQHF. CDR3 DNA: TGTGCCTGGAGCGGGGGAGTAGCCACTCAGCCCCAGCATTTT.

The rearrangement joins TRBV1 to TRBJ1-5. TRBV1 is marked as a pseudogene. The CDR3 is made up of 17 amino acids. Here the CDR3 reads CTSSQSSPREVNQPQHF. Here the CDR3 DNA reads TGCACCAGCAGCCAATCTTCTCCTAGGGAGGTCAATCAGCCCCAGCATTTT.

J is TRBJ2-1 and V is TRBV27; the D is unclear. V was shortened by 6 bases and J by 4 bases, with 19 bases between the two germline ends. Germline loops: CDR1 MNHEY, CDR2 SMNVEV (reference sequence). CDR3 length: 16 residues. This CDR3 is CASSAAFGPVYNEQFF. Written as DNA, the CDR3 is TGTGCCAGCAGCGCAGCCTTTGGGCCGGTTTACAATGAGCAGTTCTTC.

The chain links TRBV28 to TRBJ1-4; TRBD1 is a possible D gene (5 bases). CDR3 length equals 15 residues. Per the germline V gene, CDR1 is MDHEN and CDR2 is SYDVKM. The germline V and J ends were trimmed by 6 bases and 5 bases, with 16 bases remaining between them. The CDR3 is CASSRGGAGNEKLFF. The CDR3, as DNA: TGTGCCAGCAGCCGCGGTGGGGCGGGAAATGAAAAACTGTTTTTT. Drawing the rest from reference TRBV28 and TRBJ1-4, the complete variable domain is DVKVTQSSRYLVKRTGEKVFLECVQDMDHENMFWYRQDPGLGLRLIYFSYDVKMKEKGDIPEGYSVSREKKERFSLILESASTNQTSMYLCASSRGGAGNEKLFFGSGTQLSVL.

This clone showed up just once. The chain joins TRBV4-3 to TRBJ2-7, with 10 positions matching TRBD1. The CDR3 runs 16 residues. Trimming took 3 bases from V and 2 from J; bases not matched to a gene: 7. Germline V gene lookup returns CDR1 LGHNA and CDR2 YSLEER. CDR3 residues: CASSHTGTGATYEQYF. The CDR3 region has the DNA TGCGCCAGCAGCCACACCGGGACAGGGGCGACCTACGAGCAGTACTTC.

The chain links TRBV28 to TRBJ2-2; D unresolved. The CDR3 loop spans 16 amino acids. Germline-derived CDR1 and CDR2 are MDHEN and SYDVKM. Trimming stripped 1 base from V and 6 bases from J, with 15 bases between. Written as DNA, the CDR3 is TGTGCCAGCAGTTTATTAAACGAGGCGAAATCCGGGGAGCTGTTTTTT. This codes for CASSLLNEAKSGELFF.

This rearrangement joins TRBV4-3 to TRBJ1-5; 7 nucleotides line up with TRBD1. CDR1 is LGHNA and CDR2 is YSLEER in the germline V gene. The CDR3 is 15 amino acids. The junction had 0 bases not matched to a gene; V was cut back by 1 base and J by 0 bases. CDR3 nucleotides: TGCGCCAGCAGCCAAGGGACAGGTAGCAATCAGCCCCAGCATTTT. It encodes CASSQGTGSNQPQHF.

This sequence joins TRBV4-1 and TRBJ2-3, with D possibly TRBD2 on 5 matching bases. V shed 0 bases and J shed 4 bases, with 14 bases lying between them. The CDR3 is 16 residues long. The V gene's germline CDR1 is MGHRA and CDR2 YSYEKL. The CDR3 spells CASSQDEGGWADTQYF. The CDR3 DNA is TGCGCCAGCAGCCAAGATGAAGGAGGATGGGCAGATACGCAGTATTTT.

V usage is TRBV28 and J usage is TRBJ2-7; TRBD2 aligns across 9 bases. This CDR3 has 15 residues. Trimming at V came to 6 bases and at J to 5 bases, leaving 11 bases not matched to a gene. Germline V gene lookup returns CDR1 MDHEN and CDR2 SYDVKM. The CDR3 region has the DNA TGTGCCAGCAGGGTTTTGGGTAGCGGGGGCCACGAGCAGTACTTC. Translated: CASRVLGSGGHEQYF.

The CDR3 coding sequence is TGCAGCTCCTGGCAGGGGGAAGGCTATGGCTACACCTTC. Translated: CSSWQGEGYGYTF. The chain links TRBV29-1 to TRBJ1-2, with TRBD1 matching over 7 bases. The CDR3 spans 13 residues. The V gene end was trimmed by 8 bases and the J gene end by 4 bases; junction bases not matched to a gene: 10. Germline CDR1 reads SQVTM; CDR2 reads ANQGSEA.

The chain couples TRBV5-6 to TRBJ1-2, with D possibly matching TRBD1 (6 bases). Germline values: CDR1 SGHDT, CDR2 YYEEEE. CDR3 length equals 13 residues. V was cut by 4 bases and J by 2 bases, with 9 bases left in between. The CDR3 bases are TGTGCCAGCAGCGCACAGGGAAACTATGGCTACACCTTC. It codes for CASSAQGNYGYTF.